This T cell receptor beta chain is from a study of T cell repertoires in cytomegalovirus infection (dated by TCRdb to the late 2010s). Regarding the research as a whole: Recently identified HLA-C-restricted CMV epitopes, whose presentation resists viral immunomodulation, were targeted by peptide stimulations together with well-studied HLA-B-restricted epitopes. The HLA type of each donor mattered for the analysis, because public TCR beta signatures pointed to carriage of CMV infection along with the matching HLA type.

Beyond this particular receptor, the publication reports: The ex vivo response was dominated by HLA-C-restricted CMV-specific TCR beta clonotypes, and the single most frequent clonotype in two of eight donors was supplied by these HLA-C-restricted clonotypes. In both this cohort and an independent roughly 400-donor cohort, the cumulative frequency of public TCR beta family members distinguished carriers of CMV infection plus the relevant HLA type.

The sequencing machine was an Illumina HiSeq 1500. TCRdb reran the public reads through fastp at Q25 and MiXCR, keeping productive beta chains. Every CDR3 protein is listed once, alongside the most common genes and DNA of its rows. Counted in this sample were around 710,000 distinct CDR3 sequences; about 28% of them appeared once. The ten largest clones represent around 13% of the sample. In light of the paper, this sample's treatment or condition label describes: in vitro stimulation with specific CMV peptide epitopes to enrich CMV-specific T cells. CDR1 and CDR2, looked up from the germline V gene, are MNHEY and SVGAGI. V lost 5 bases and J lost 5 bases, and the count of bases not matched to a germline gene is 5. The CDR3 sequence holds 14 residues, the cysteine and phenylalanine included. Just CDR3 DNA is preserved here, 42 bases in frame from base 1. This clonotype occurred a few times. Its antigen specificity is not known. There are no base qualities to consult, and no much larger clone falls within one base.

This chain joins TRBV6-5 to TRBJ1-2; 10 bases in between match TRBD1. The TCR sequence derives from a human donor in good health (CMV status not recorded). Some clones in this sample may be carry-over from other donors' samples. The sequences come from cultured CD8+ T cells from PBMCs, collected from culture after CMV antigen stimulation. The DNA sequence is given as TGTGCCAGCAGTCCCCGGACAGGGGGTTATGGCTACACCTTC. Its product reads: CASSPRTGGYGYTF.